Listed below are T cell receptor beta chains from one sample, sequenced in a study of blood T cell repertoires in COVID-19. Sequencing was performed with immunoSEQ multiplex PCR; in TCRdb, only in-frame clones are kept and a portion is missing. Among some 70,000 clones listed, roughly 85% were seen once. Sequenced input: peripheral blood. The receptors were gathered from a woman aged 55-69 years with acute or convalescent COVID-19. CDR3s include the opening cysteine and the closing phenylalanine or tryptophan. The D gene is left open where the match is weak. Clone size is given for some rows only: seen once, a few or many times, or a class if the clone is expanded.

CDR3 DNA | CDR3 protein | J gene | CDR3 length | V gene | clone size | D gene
TGCGCCAGCAGCCCGGGACAGGGGGTGAACACTGAAGCTTTCTTT | CASSPGQGVNTEAFF | TRBJ1-1 | 15 | TRBV5-1 | - | TRBD1
TGCGCCAGCAGCTTGGAGGGCCGGGCGGGTACAGATACGCAGTATTTT | CASSLEGRAGTDTQYF | TRBJ2-3 | 16 | TRBV5-1 | - | -
TGCGCCAGTAGTCTAGCGGGGGGGATTCAAGAGACCCAGTACTTC | CASSLAGGIQETQYF | TRBJ2-5 | 15 | TRBV4-1 | few | TRBD2
TGTGCCTGGAGTGTACTGGCTGAAGCTTTCTTT | CAWSVLAEAFF | TRBJ1-1 | 11 | TRBV30 | - | -
TGCAGCGTTGGCTCGGAGGGTATACCTCAAGAGACCCAGTACTTC | CSVGSEGIPQETQYF | TRBJ2-5 | 15 | TRBV29-1 | - | -
TGTGCCAGCAGTCCCACGCCGACATTCCCTATCTACGAGCAGTACTTC | CASSPTPTFPIYEQYF | TRBJ2-7 | 16 | TRBV27 | few | -
TGTGCCAGCAGTACGCGGACTAGCGGGAGGCCCCAAGAGACCCAGTACTTC | CASSTRTSGRPQETQYF | TRBJ2-5 | 17 | TRBV6-2/TRBV6-3 | once | TRBD2
TGTGCCAGCAGTGACCCGAGTCTGTACGGGAGGGGGATCAATCAGCCCCAGCATTTT | CASSDPSLYGRGINQPQHF | TRBJ1-5 | 19 | TRBV6-1 | - | -
TGCAGCTTGGGGGCAATCGGGACTGAAGCTTTCTTT | CSLGAIGTEAFF | TRBJ1-1 | 12 | TRBV29-1 | - | -
TGTGCCAGCAGCCGCGGACAGGGCGAGAATTCACCCCTCCACTTT | CASSRGQGENSPLHF | TRBJ1-6 | 15 | TRBV3-1/TRBV3-2 | - | TRBD1
TGTGCCAGCAGTCGGGGGACAGGGCAGTACTTC | CASSRGTGQYF | TRBJ2-7 | 11 | TRBV12-3/TRBV12-4 | once | TRBD1
TGTGCCAGCAGCACTAGACCGGGACAGGGGTTCTTAGAGCAGTACTTC | CASSTRPGQGFLEQYF | TRBJ2-7 | 16 | TRBV13 | - | TRBD1
TGTGCCAGCAGCGTAGAGCCCGATTCGGAAGCTTTCTTT | CASSVEPDSEAFF | TRBJ1-1 | 13 | TRBV9 | - | -
TGCGCCAGCAGCTTGGGACAGGGCTCCACTGAAGCTTTCTTT | CASSLGQGSTEAFF | TRBJ1-1 | 14 | TRBV5-1 | - | TRBD1
TGTGCCAGCAGCGTAGCTCTCGGGGGAGGGGTAAACTATGGCTACACCTTC | CASSVALGGGVNYGYTF | TRBJ1-2 | 17 | TRBV9 | - | -
TGTGCCAGCAGAAGACAGGGGGCGCGGGGCTACACCTTC | CASRRQGARGYTF | TRBJ1-2 | 13 | TRBV5-6 | - | TRBD1
TGTGCCAGTGAAGATGGCGGAACGTATAATTCACCCCTCCACTTT | CASEDGGTYNSPLHF | TRBJ1-6 | 15 | TRBV19 | - | -
TGTGCCATTGGACAGTCCTCTGGAAACACCATATATTTT | CAIGQSSGNTIYF | TRBJ1-3 | 13 | TRBV6-5 | - | -
TGTGCCAGCAGCCAAAATGTCATGAACACTGAAGCTTTCTTT | CASSQNVMNTEAFF | TRBJ1-1 | 14 | TRBV3-1/TRBV3-2 | - | -
TGTGCCAGTTCCTCAAGGCCCGGGAGGGGCTACGAGCAGTACTTC | CASSSRPGRGYEQYF | TRBJ2-7 | 15 | TRBV19 | - | TRBD2
TGTGCCAGCAGTTACTCGACCCTCTCGACAGGGTTTGAAGCTTTCTTT | CASSYSTLSTGFEAFF | TRBJ1-1 | 16 | TRBV6-5 | - | TRBD1
TGTGCCAGCAGCTCGTGGACAGACAATGAGCAGTTCTTC | CASSSWTDNEQFF | TRBJ2-1 | 13 | TRBV7-8 | - | -
TGTGCCAGCAGTTACGGCGACAGGGGGTCCACTGAAGCTTTCTTT | CASSYGDRGSTEAFF | TRBJ1-1 | 15 | TRBV6-5 | - | TRBD1
TGTGCCTGGAGTGGCCCGGGACTAGCGGGGGCGAATTACTACGAGCAGTACTTC | CAWSGPGLAGANYYEQYF | TRBJ2-7 | 18 | TRBV30 | - | TRBD2
TGTGCCAGTAGTATACAGGGCTATGAGCAGTTCTTC | CASSIQGYEQFF | TRBJ2-1 | 12 | TRBV19 | - | -
TGCAGCGTTGAAGTTGTTGGTAGGAGATTCTATGGCTACACCTTC | CSVEVVGRRFYGYTF | TRBJ1-2 | 15 | TRBV29-1 | once | -
TGTGCCAGCAGCTTAAGAGGCCTAGCGGGCAGCTCCTACAATGAGCAGTTCTTC | CASSLRGLAGSSYNEQFF | TRBJ2-1 | 18 | TRBV7-3 | - | TRBD2
TGTGCCAGCAGTCGAGAGGGTACCATGAACACTGAAGCTTTCTTT | CASSREGTMNTEAFF | TRBJ1-1 | 15 | TRBV6-5 | - | -
TGTGCCAGCAGTGACACCCTAGCAGCTTATACGCAGTATTTT | CASSDTLAAYTQYF | TRBJ2-3 | 14 | TRBV6-1 | - | -
TGTGCCAGCAGTGACGGTGGGGAGGATCAGCCCCAGCATTTT | CASSDGGEDQPQHF | TRBJ1-5 | 14 | TRBV6-1 | - | -